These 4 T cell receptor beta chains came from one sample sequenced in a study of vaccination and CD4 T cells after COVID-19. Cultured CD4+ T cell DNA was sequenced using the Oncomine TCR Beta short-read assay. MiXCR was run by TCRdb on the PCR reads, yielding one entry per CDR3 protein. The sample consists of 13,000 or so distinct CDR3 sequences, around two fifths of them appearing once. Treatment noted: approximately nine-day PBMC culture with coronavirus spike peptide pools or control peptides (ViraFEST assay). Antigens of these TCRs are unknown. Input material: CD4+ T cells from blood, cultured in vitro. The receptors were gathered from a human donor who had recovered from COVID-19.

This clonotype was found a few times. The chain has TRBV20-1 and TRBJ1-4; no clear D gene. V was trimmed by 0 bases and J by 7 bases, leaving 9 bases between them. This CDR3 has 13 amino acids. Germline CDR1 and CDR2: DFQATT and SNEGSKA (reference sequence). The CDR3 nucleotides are TGCAGTGCTAGAGAAACGGGCCTTGAAAAACTGTTTTTT. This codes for CSARETGLEKLFF.

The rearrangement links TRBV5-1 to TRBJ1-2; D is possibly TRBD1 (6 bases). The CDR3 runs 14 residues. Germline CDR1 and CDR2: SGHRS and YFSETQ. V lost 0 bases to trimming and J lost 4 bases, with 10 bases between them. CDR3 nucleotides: TGCGCCAGCAGCTTGGACAGGGCCATCTATGGCTACACCTTC. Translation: CASSLDRAIYGYTF.

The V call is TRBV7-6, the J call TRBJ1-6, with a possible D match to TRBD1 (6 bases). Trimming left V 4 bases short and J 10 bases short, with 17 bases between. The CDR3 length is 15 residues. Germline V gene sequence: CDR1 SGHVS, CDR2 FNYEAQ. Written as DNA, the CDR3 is TGTGCCAGCAGCTCTACAGGGAATTCGCGATCACCCCTCCACTTT. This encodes CASSSTGNSRSPLHF.

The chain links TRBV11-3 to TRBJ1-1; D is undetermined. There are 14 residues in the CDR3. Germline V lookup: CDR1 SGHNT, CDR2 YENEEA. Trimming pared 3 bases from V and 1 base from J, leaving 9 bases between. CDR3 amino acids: CASSFDDSNTEAFF. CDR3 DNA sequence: TGTGCCAGCAGCTTCGACGATTCGAACACTGAAGCTTTCTTT.